The 27 T cell receptor beta chains below all came from one sample that was sequenced in a study of CD8+ T cells in alopecia areata. Sequencing relied on a cDNA template that was reverse transcribed from extracted RNA. Some clones are missing from TCRdb's copy, which holds only in-frame ones; the method was immunoSEQ multiplex PCR. The data show 200,000 to 250,000 clones, approximately 61% seen once. Sequenced here: CD4+ T cells sorted from blood, sampled at week 0. The receptor set was obtained from a human donor with alopecia areata.

The chain couples TRBV29-1 to TRBJ1-5; D remains unclear. The CDR3 loop spans 13 amino acids. CDR1 and CDR2 from the germline V gene are SQVTM and ANQGSEA. V was shortened by 4 bases and J by 4 bases, with 11 bases between the two germline ends. The CDR3 spells CSVVSRFNQPQHF. The CDR3 DNA sequence: TGCAGCGTTGTTTCGAGGTTTAATCAGCCCCAGCATTTT. Full variable domain (rest looked up from reference TRBV29-1 and TRBJ1-5): SAVISQKPSRDICQRGTSLTIQCQVDSQVTMMFWYRQQPGQSLTLIATANQGSEATYESGFVIDKFPISRPNLTFSTLTVSNMSPEDSSIYLCSVVSRFNQPQHFGDGTRLSIL.

The chain couples TRBV6-5 to TRBJ2-3; possible D gene TRBD1, 6 bases. With 7 bases removed from V and 5 bases from J, the gap between germline ends came to 19 bases. The CDR3 length is 15 residues. Per the germline V gene, CDR1 is MNHEY and CDR2 is SVGAGI. The CDR3 DNA follows: TGTGCCAGCAATCGGGCCGGACAGCTTAGAGATACGCAGTATTTT. Amino acids: CASNRAGQLRDTQYF.

The chain has TRBV30 and TRBJ2-3, with 8 bases fitting TRBD2. The CDR3 spans 15 residues. The germline CDR1 and CDR2 sequences are GTSNPN and SVGIG (reference sequence). The V segment lost 5 bases and the J segment 0 bases; nucleotides outside the gene matches: 7. CDR3: CAWSGGGYSTDTQYF. DNA for the CDR3: TGTGCCTGGTCCGGGGGGGGGTACAGCACAGATACGCAGTATTTT. The full variable domain, completed using reference TRBV30 and TRBJ2-3, is SQTIHQWPATLVQPVGSPLSLECTVEGTSNPNLYWYRQAAGRGLQLLFYSVGIGQISSEVPQNLSASRPQDRQFILSSKKLLLSDSGFYLCAWSGGGYSTDTQYFGPGTRLTVL.

The V and J genes are TRBV29-1 and TRBJ2-1, with D tentatively TRBD1 (6 bases). The CDR3 has 15 residues. Germline lookup yields CDR1 SQVTM and CDR2 ANQGSEA. V lost 3 bases to trimming and J lost 2 bases, with 14 bases between them. CDR3 residues: CSVEVRGRAYNEQFF. The CDR3 nucleotides are TGCAGCGTTGAGGTCAGGGGCAGGGCCTACAATGAGCAGTTCTTC.

The table lists this clone with a count of one. The chain couples TRBV6-5 to TRBJ1-2; a weak D match, TRBD1 (6 bases). The CDR3 is 16 residues long. Germline-derived CDR1 and CDR2 are MNHEY and SVGAGI. Trimming removed 0 bases at V and 8 bases at J, with 19 bases between. The CDR3 region has the DNA TGTGCCAGCAGTTACTCGAAGGGGTTCCCCGGGGGCGGCTACACCTTC. Translated: CASSYSKGFPGGGYTF.

This clone was observed a single time. A junction boundary mismatches the germline segment, possibly from a read error. This rearrangement joins TRBV2 to TRBJ2-7, with 9 bases lining up with TRBD1. Germline V gives CDR1 SNHLY, CDR2 FYNNEI. The CDR3 runs to 17 residues. The CDR3 region is CASREGTGQFRGYEQYF. The DNA for the CDR3 is TGTGCCAGCAGAGAAGGGACAGGGCAATTCAGGGGATACGAGCAGTACTTC.

The genes are TRBV5-4 and TRBJ2-4; 7 bases align to TRBD1. The length of the CDR3 is 16 residues. CDR1 is SGHNT, CDR2 YYREEE, per germline (reference sequence). Unmatched junction bases numbered 7, after V lost 2 bases and J lost 2 bases. Here the CDR3 reads CASSLQGIMPKNIQYF. CDR3 in DNA: TGTGCCAGCAGCTTACAGGGGATTATGCCCAAAAACATTCAGTACTTC.

The chain employs TRBV5-8 and TRBJ2-7, with a tentative D call TRBD2 (5 bases). Germline CDR1 is SGHTS and CDR2 is YDEGEE. V gave up 4 bases and J gave up 5 bases, with 13 bases separating them. This CDR3 has 13 amino acids. The CDR3: CASSRGPADEQYF. CDR3 sequence (DNA): TGTGCCAGCAGCCGGGGTCCAGCTGACGAGCAGTACTTC.

A few counts support this clone. The chain employs TRBV2 and TRBJ2-5, with D uncertain. The germline CDR1 and CDR2 sequences are SNHLY and FYNNEI. V lost 4 bases and J lost 5, with 11 bases in between. There are 13 residues in the CDR3. CDR3 nucleotide sequence: TGTGCCAGCAGTGTAGGGTTCCGGGAGACCCAGTACTTC. Encoded protein: CASSVGFRETQYF.

This rearrangement joins TRBV5-1 to TRBJ1-1; D is uncertain. CDR1 and CDR2 from the germline V gene are SGHRS and YFSETQ. This CDR3 is built from 16 residues. The ends were cut back, 1 base at V and 1 base at J, with 14 bases in the middle. The CDR3 bases are TGCGCCAGCAGCTTGTCATCGGGGTTCTCGAACACTGAAGCTTTCTTT. Translated, it gives CASSLSSGFSNTEAFF.

There are a few counts of this clone. The DNA for the CDR3 is TGTGCCTCCTTGGGGGGACCCACGAACACCGGGGAGCTGTTTTTT. As protein: CASLGGPTNTGELFF. V usage is TRBV30 and J usage is TRBJ2-2, with D possibly TRBD2 on 6 matching bases. Germline lookup yields CDR1 GTSNPN and CDR2 SVGIG (reference sequence). Trimming shortened V by 7 bases and J by 0 bases, and 15 bases separated the two germline ends. CDR3 length equals 15 residues.

The J gene is TRBJ1-6, the V gene TRBV5-1; D gene ambiguous. Germline V CDR1 and CDR2: SGHRS, YFSETQ. The CDR3 spans 16 residues. V was clipped by 0 bases and J by 0 bases, with 7 bases between them. The DNA for the CDR3 is TGCGCCAGCAGCTTGGCCGGAAGCTCCTATAATTCACCCCTCCACTTT. Protein: CASSLAGSSYNSPLHF.

V usage is TRBV5-1 and J usage is TRBJ2-3; D assignment may be TRBD1 or TRBD2 (5 bases each). This CDR3 comprises 15 residues. V gave up 4 bases and J gave up 0 bases, with 12 bases separating them. Looked up from germline, CDR1 is SGHRS and CDR2 is YFSETQ. CDR3 in amino acids: CASSAIRGSTDTQYF. The CDR3 DNA reads as TGCGCCAGCAGCGCCATTCGGGGCAGCACAGATACGCAGTATTTT.

The genes are TRBV4-1 and TRBJ2-7; 14 positions agree with TRBD2. Germline lookup yields CDR1 MGHRA and CDR2 YSYEKL. J was trimmed by 5 bases and V by 4 bases; bases with no gene match: 4. This CDR3 spans 15 amino acids. In DNA form, the CDR3 reads TGCGCCAGCAGCCGACTAGCGGGAGGGCCTAACGAGCAGTACTTC. Its translation: CASSRLAGGPNEQYF.

The V call is TRBV15, the J call TRBJ2-6; D may match TRBD1 or TRBD2 (5 bases each). Trimming shortened V by 3 bases and J by 0 bases, and 12 bases separated the two germline ends. The CDR3 runs to 17 residues. Germline V gives CDR1 LNHNV, CDR2 YYDKDF (reference sequence). CDR3 residues: CATSSRGLSSGANVLTF. CDR3 in DNA: TGTGCCACCAGCAGCCGGGGCCTCTCCTCTGGGGCCAACGTCCTGACTTTC.

The V call is TRBV18, the J call TRBJ2-2; D not resolved. CDR3 length: 12 amino acids. The germline V and J ends were trimmed by 3 bases and 8 bases, with 7 bases remaining between them. From germline, CDR1 is KGHSH and CDR2 LQKENI. This CDR3 reads CASSPPGGELFF. In DNA form, the CDR3 reads TGTGCCAGCTCACCGCCCGGAGGGGAGCTGTTTTTT.

This clone was recorded a few times. The V and J genes are TRBV13 and TRBJ1-2; D possibly corresponds to TRBD1 (6 bases). CDR3 length: 16 amino acids. CDR1 PRHDT and CDR2 FYEKMQ come from the germline V gene (reference sequence). V was clipped by 4 bases and J by 8 bases, with 23 bases between them. In nucleotides, the CDR3 is TGTGCCAGCAGCTCATCCTTGACAGGTTCCTATGGGGGCTACACCTTC. It translates to CASSSSLTGSYGGYTF.

The V call is TRBV5-1, the J call TRBJ2-3, with TRBD2 matching over 8 bases. CDR1 and CDR2 from the germline V gene are SGHRS and YFSETQ. The length of the CDR3 is 17 residues. The J segment lost 0 bases and the V segment lost 1 base, leaving 7 bases of the junction unmatched. This CDR3 reads CASSLSSGAASTDTQYF. The CDR3 nucleotides are TGCGCCAGCAGCTTGAGTAGCGGGGCCGCTAGCACAGATACGCAGTATTTT.

The chain recombines TRBV27 with TRBJ1-1; unclear D gene. The CDR3 length is 13 residues. The V end was cut by 6 bases, the J end by 6 bases, with 14 bases between. The germline V gene has CDR1 MNHEY and CDR2 SMNVEV (reference sequence). CDR3 bases: TGTGCCAGCAGCTTTCTAGGACGTTCTGAAGCTTTCTTT. This sequence encodes CASSFLGRSEAFF.

V and J are TRBV29-1 and TRBJ2-1; 16 bases are a match to TRBD2. The trim removed 3 bases at V and 9 bases at J, leaving 5 bases unmatched. This CDR3 comprises 15 residues. Germline V gene data show CDR1 as SQVTM and CDR2 as ANQGSEA. The DNA for the CDR3 is TGCAGCGTTGAGGGGACTAGCGGGAGGGCCAGTGAGCAGTTCTTC. This encodes CSVEGTSGRASEQFF.

This sequence joins TRBV4-1 and TRBJ2-7; perhaps TRBD2 as D (5 bases). The V gene lost 3 bases and the J gene lost 7 bases, with 7 bases spanning the gap. CDR1 and CDR2 from the germline V gene are MGHRA and YSYEKL. This CDR3 is built from 11 residues. The CDR3 sequence: CASSHRGEQYF. CDR3 sequence (DNA): TGCGCCAGCAGCCACAGAGGGGAGCAGTACTTC.

The chain couples TRBV4-1 to TRBJ2-1; 11 nucleotides align to TRBD2. The V gene end was trimmed by 2 bases and the J gene end by 9 bases; junction bases not matched to a gene: 12. The germline gives CDR1 MGHRA, CDR2 YSYEKL. This CDR3 comprises 17 residues. As DNA, the CDR3 is TGCGCCAGCAGCCAACCTACTAGCGGGAGAGTGTCTCCTGAGCAGTTCTTC. This gives the protein CASSQPTSGRVSPEQFF.

The chain carries TRBV9 and TRBJ2-7; no firm D call. Germline V gene data show CDR1 as SGDLS and CDR2 as YYNGEE. The CDR3 contains 13 residues. The V end was cut by 2 bases, the J end by 0 bases, with 6 bases between. The CDR3 DNA is TGTGCCAGCAGCGTCGGAGACTCCTACGAGCAGTACTTC. Amino acids: CASSVGDSYEQYF.

This clone came up once. The chain is built from TRBV5-1 and TRBJ2-2, with TRBD1 matching 7 bases. Looked up from germline, CDR1 is SGHRS and CDR2 is YFSETQ. V was pared by 4 bases and J by 4 bases, with 13 bases of the junction left unmatched. The CDR3 has 17 residues. The CDR3 sequence: CASSALDRASGTGELFF. CDR3 nucleotide sequence: TGCGCCAGCAGCGCCCTCGACAGGGCATCGGGCACCGGGGAGCTGTTTTTT.

The chain recombines TRBV11-2 with TRBJ1-1; no firm D call. This CDR3 is 17 amino acids long. Germline V lookup: CDR1 SGHAT, CDR2 FQNNGV. The germline V and J ends were trimmed by 7 bases and 1 base, with 22 bases remaining between them. CDR3 DNA: TGTGCCAGCAAAAGTATCCGTAAGGGCAGTGAGAACACTGAAGCTTTCTTT. This encodes CASKSIRKGSENTEAFF.

The chain employs TRBV7-9 and TRBJ2-3; the match to TRBD2 covers 7 bases. V shed 3 bases, J shed 1 base, and the junction held 1 base outside the gene matches. Per germline, CDR1 SEHNR and CDR2 FQNEAQ (reference sequence). The CDR3 totals 14 residues. CDR3 residues: CASSFTSGTDTQYF. CDR3 DNA: TGTGCCAGCAGCTTCACTAGCGGCACAGATACGCAGTATTTT.

This clone has just a few counts. The V gene is TRBV19, the J gene TRBJ2-2; 8 bases align to TRBD2. Looked up from germline, CDR1 is LNHDA and CDR2 is SQIVND (reference sequence). The CDR3 runs 19 residues. The V and J ends lost 7 bases and 3 bases, in that order; junction bases with no gene match: 19. The CDR3: CASTPRSPASGGYTGELFF. DNA for the CDR3: TGTGCCAGTACCCCCCGTAGCCCCGCAAGCGGGGGATACACCGGGGAGCTGTTTTTT.